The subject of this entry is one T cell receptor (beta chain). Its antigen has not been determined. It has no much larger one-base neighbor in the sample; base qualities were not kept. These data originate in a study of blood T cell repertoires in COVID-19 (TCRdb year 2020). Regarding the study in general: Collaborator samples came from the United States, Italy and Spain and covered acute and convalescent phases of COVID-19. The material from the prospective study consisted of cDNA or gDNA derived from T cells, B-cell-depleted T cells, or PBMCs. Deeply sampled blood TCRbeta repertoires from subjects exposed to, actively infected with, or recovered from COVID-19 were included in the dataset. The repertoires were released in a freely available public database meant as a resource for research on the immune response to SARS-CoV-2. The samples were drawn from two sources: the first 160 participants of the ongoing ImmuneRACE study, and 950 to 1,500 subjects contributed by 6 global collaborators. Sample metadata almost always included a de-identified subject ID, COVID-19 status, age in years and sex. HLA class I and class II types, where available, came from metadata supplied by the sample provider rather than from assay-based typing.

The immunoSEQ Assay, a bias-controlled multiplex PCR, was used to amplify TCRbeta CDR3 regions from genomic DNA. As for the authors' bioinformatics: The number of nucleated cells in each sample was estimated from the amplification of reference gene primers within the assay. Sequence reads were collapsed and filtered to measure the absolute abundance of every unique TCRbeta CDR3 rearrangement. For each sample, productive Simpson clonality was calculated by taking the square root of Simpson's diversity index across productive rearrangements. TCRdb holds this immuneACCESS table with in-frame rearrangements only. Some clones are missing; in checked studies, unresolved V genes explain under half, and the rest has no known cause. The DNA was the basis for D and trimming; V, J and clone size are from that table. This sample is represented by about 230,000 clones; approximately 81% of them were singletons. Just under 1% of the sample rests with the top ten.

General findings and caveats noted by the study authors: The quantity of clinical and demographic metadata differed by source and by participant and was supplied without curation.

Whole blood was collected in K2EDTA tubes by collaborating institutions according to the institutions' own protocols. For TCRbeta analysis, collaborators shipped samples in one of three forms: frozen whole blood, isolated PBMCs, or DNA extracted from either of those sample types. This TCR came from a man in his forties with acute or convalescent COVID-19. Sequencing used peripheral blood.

The CDR3: CASSIRGGGRDEQYF. The DNA sequence is as follows: TGTGCCAGTAGTATACGCGGCGGGGGCAGGGACGAGCAGTACTTC. The chain couples TRBV19 to TRBJ2-7; the best D guess is TRBD2, with 7 bases matching. V and J lose 2 bases and 5 bases, and a span of 16 bases separates them. CDR1 and CDR2, looked up from the germline V gene (reference sequence), are LNHDA and SQIVND. Including cysteine and phenylalanine, the CDR3 has 15 amino acids. The only DNA kept is the CDR3, 45 bases in frame from the first base.